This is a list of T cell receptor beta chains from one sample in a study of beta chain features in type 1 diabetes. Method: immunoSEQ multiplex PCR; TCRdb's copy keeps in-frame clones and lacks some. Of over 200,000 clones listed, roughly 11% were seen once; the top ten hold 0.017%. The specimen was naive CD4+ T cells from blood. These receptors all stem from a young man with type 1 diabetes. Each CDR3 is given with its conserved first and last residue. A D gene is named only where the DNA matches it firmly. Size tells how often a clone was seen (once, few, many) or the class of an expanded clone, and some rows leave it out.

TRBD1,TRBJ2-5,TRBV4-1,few,TGCGCCAGCAGCCGGCATCCCTCGGGGCGCAGGGGGACCTATAGGGCCCAGTACTTC,CASSRHPSGRRGTYRAQYF
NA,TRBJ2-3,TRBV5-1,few,TGCGCCAGCAGCTTGGCAGGAGGAAAGTCAGATACGCAGTATTTT,CASSLAGGKSDTQYF
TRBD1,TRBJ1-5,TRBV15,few,TGTGCCACCAGTCAGGGGGCCGATCAGCCCCAGCATTTT,CATSQGADQPQHF
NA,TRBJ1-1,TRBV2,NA,TGTGCCAGCGTAATAAATGTGGTTGGCAGGGAAGCTTTCTTT,CASVINVVGREAFF
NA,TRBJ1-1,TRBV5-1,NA,TGCGCCAGCAGCTTGCGGTCGGGAGGAGCGAACACTGAAGCTTTCTTT,CASSLRSGGANTEAFF
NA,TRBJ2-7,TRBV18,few,TGTGCCAGCTCACCACCGGCTCGGGAGCTGGGGGAGTACTTC,CASSPPARELGEYF
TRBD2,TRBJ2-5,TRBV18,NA,TGTGCCAGCTCACCCGGAAGGGAGCGGGGAGAGACCCAGTACTTC,CASSPGRERGETQYF
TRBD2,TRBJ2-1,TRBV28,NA,TGTGCCAGCAGGGGAGGACTAGCGGGGGGGCCATCGGGAAATGAGCAGTTCTTC,CASRGGLAGGPSGNEQFF
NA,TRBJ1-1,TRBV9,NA,TGTGCCAGCAGCGTAGCTCCGGGGGGTAGGACTGAAGCTTTCTTT,CASSVAPGGRTEAFF
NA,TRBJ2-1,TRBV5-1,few,TGCGCCAGCAGCCTACACGAAAACGGGGAGCAGTTCTTC,CASSLHENGEQFF
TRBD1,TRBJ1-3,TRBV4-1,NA,TGCGCCAGCAGCCAAGTTTATTTGCAGGGGGCTCTTGGAAACACCATATATTTT,CASSQVYLQGALGNTIYF
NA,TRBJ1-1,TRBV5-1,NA,TGCGCCAGCAGCTTGTCTGAGGCGGCAAAAGCTTTCTTT,CASSLSEAAKAFF
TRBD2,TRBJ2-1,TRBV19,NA,TGTGCCAGTCGTTCGCTAGCGGGGGGACCCTACAATGAGCAGTTCTTC,CASRSLAGGPYNEQFF
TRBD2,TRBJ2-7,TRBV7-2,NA,TGTGCCAGCAGCTTAGCTAGCGGGAGCTCCTACGAGCAGTACTTC,CASSLASGSSYEQYF
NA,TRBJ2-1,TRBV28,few,TGTGCCAGCAGCCTAGGGCAGGGGCGTAATGAGCAGTTCTTC,CASSLGQGRNEQFF
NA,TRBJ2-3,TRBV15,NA,TGTGCCACCAGCAGAGACCCGGGGAGCACAGATACGCAGTATTTT,CATSRDPGSTDTQYF
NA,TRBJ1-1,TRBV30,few,TGTGCCTGGAGAGACAGCAACACTGAAGCTTTCTTT,CAWRDSNTEAFF
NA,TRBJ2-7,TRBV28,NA,TGTGCCACCCGGACGGGGATGGGCTACGAGCAGTACTTC,CATRTGMGYEQYF
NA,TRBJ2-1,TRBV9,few,TGTGCCAGCAGCGTAGGCGGGGGCGGGTACAATGAGCAGTTCTTC,CASSVGGGGYNEQFF
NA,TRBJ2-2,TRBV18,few,TGTGCCAGCTCACCAGACGCGGCCGGGGAGCTGTTTTTT,CASSPDAAGELFF
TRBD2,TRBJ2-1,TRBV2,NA,TGTGCCAGCAGGGGACTAGCGGGGTTGAATGAGCAGTTCTTC,CASRGLAGLNEQFF
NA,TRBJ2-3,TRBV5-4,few,TGTGCCAGCACTATTGGGGGCCCGGGGATAGATACGCAGTATTTT,CASTIGGPGIDTQYF
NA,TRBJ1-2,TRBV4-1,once,TGCGCCAGCAGCCAAGACGGACTCCATGGCTACACCTTC,CASSQDGLHGYTF
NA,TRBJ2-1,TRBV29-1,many,TGCAGCGTTGAAAGCACTAGGGATGAGCAGTTCTTC,CSVESTRDEQFF
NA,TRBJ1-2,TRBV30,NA,TGTGCCTGGAGTGTACCAGGCGTAGCTAACTATGGCTACACCTTC,CAWSVPGVANYGYTF
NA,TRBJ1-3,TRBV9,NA,TGTGCCAGCAGCGTCAGCTCTGGAAACACCATATATTTT,CASSVSSGNTIYF
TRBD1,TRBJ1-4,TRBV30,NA,TGTGCCTGGAACAGGGGGCAGGAGGAAAAACTGTTTTTT,CAWNRGQEEKLFF
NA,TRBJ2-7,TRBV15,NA,TGTGCCACCAGCAGAGATGTCGCAGGTACCTACGAGCAGTACTTC,CATSRDVAGTYEQYF
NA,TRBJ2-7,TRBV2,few,TGTGCCAGCAGCGATACCCAGGGCTACGAGCAGTACTTC,CASSDTQGYEQYF
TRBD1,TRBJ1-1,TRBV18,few,TGTGCCAGCTCACCGGACAGGGGAGGGGACACTGAAGCTTTCTTT,CASSPDRGGDTEAFF
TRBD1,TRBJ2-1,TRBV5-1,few,TGCGCCAGCAGCTTAGGGACAGGGAACTACAATGAGCAGTTCTTC,CASSLGTGNYNEQFF
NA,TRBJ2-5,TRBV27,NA,TGTGCCAGCCTGAGAGAGACCCAGTACTTC,CASLRETQYF
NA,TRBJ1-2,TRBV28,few,TGTGCCAGCAGTTTAACAGGGCTCGCTGGCTACACCTTC,CASSLTGLAGYTF
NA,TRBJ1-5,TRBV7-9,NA,TGTGCCAGCAGCTTAGGCTCGGGTGATCAGCCCCAGCATTTT,CASSLGSGDQPQHF
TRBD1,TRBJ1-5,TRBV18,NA,TGTGCCAGCTCCCCGACAGGGGTTAGCAATCAGCCCCAGCATTTT,CASSPTGVSNQPQHF
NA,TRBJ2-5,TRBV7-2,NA,TGTGCCAGCAGCAAACAGGAGACCCAGTACTTC,CASSKQETQYF
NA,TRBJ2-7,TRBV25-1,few,TGTGCCAGCAGTTCCTCGCGGGCAACCTACGAGCAGTACTTC,CASSSSRATYEQYF
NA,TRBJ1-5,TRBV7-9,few,TGTGCCACATCAGGACAAGAGAATCAGCCCCAGCATTTT,CATSGQENQPQHF
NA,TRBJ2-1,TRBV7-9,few,TGTGCCAGCAGCCCCGGACAAAAATACAATGAGCAGTTCTTC,CASSPGQKYNEQFF
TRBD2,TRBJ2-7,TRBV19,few,TGTGCCAGTAGTACTCCGGGACTAGCCTACGAGCAGTACTTC,CASSTPGLAYEQYF
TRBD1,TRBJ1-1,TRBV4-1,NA,TGCGCCAGCAGCCGGGCGGACAGGCCCGAAGCTTTCTTT,CASSRADRPEAFF
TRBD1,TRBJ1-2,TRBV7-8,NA,TGTGCCAGCAGCTTAGGACAGGGGCTCTGGTATGGCTACACCTTC,CASSLGQGLWYGYTF
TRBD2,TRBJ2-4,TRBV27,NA,TGTGCCAGCAGTCCGGGGGGAAGAAACATTCAGTACTTC,CASSPGGRNIQYF
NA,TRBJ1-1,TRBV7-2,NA,TGTGCCAGCAGCTTAAGTCGGAGCAACACTGAAGCTTTCTTT,CASSLSRSNTEAFF
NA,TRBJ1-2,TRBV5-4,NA,TGTGCCAGCAGCGCTGGAACAGGGACTGGCTACACCTTC,CASSAGTGTGYTF
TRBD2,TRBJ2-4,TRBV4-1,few,TGCGCCAGCAGCCGCCCCGGGAGGGAGGCCAAAAACATTCAGTACTTC,CASSRPGREAKNIQYF
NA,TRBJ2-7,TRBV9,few,TGTGCCAGCAGCGTAGAGCCTGCGGGAGAGCAGTACTTC,CASSVEPAGEQYF
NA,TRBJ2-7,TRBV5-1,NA,TGCGCCAGCAGCTTGGGGGCAGTCTACGAGCAGTACTTC,CASSLGAVYEQYF
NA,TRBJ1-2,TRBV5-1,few,TGCGCCAGCCAGCGCACAGATGGATCATTTAGCGATGGCTACACCTTC,CASQRTDGSFSDGYTF
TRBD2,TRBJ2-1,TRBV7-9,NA,TGTGCCAGCAGCCCTTGGACTAGCGGGGGGGCCGCTTTAGGGCAGTTCTTC,CASSPWTSGGAALGQFF
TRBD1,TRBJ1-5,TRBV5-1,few,TGCGCCAGCAGCTTGGGGACAGGGAACCAGCCCCAGCATTTT,CASSLGTGNQPQHF
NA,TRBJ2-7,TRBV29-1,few,TGCAGCGTTCGAACGGGGAGCTACGAGCAGTACTTC,CSVRTGSYEQYF
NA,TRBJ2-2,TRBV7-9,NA,TGTGCCAGCAGCATACAGACAGTTACCGGGGAGCTGTTTTTT,CASSIQTVTGELFF
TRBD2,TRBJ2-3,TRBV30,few,TGTGCCTCACGGCGGGGGACCCTTAGCACAGATACGCAGTATTTT,CASRRGTLSTDTQYF